This paragraph reports one T cell receptor beta chain. For each CDR3 protein, TCRdb gives one entry from its re-call of the 5' RACE reads, without DNA. Reported are around 380,000 distinct CDR3 sequences; the ten largest clones contain 2% to 2.5%. The CDR3 sequence is 14 residues long. The germline V gene encodes CDR1 LNHDA and CDR2 SQIVND (reference sequence). This sample stems from a study of monozygotic twins with inflammatory bowel disease. The sample was blood. The TCR originated in a human donor with ulcerative colitis or Crohn's disease, or a healthy co-twin of an affected twin (not recorded which). V is TRBV19 and J is TRBJ1-1; TCRdb lists TRBD1, though no DNA is available to test this call. The CDR3 is CASTARGRNTEAFF.